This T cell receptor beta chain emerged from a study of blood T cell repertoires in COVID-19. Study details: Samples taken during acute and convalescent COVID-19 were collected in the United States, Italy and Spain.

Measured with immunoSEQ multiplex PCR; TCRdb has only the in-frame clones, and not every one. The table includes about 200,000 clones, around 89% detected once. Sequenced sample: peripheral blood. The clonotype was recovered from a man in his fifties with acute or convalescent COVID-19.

The CDR3 loop reads CAWSYRTGWPDTQYF. The CDR3 DNA sequence: TGTGCCTGGAGTTACAGGACAGGTTGGCCAGATACGCAGTATTTT. This chain links TRBV30 with TRBJ2-3; TRBD1 matches at 7 bases. The J segment lost 4 bases and the V segment lost 2 bases, leaving 9 bases of the junction unmatched. The CDR3 has 15 residues. Germline V lookup: CDR1 GTSNPN, CDR2 SVGIG (reference sequence).